A selection of T cell receptor beta chains follows, all from one sample in a study of CD8 T cells in Susac syndrome. One entry per CDR3 protein, called by TCRdb with MiXCR from the immunoSEQ multiplex PCR reads. The sample yields some 140,000 distinct CDR3 sequences, roughly 80% seen once. Source material: CD8+ T cells from PBMCs. The receptors stem from a human donor with multiple sclerosis. Each CDR3 is given without its conserved first and last residue. The order of the fields is D gene, V gene, clone size, CDR3 length, J gene, CDR3 protein. A D gene is named only where the DNA matches it firmly. Part of the rows lack a size; the others show once, few, many or a class for expanded clones.

D gene: -; V gene: TRBV6-5; clone size: -; CDR3 length: 13; J gene: TRBJ2-1; CDR3 protein: ASSYLSSSYNEQF
D gene: -; V gene: TRBV6-2/TRBV6-3; clone size: -; CDR3 length: 12; J gene: TRBJ2-3; CDR3 protein: ASSYVVSTDTQY
D gene: TRBD1; V gene: TRBV5-6; clone size: -; CDR3 length: 13; J gene: TRBJ2-7; CDR3 protein: ASSRPGQHLYEQY
D gene: -; V gene: TRBV11-2; clone size: -; CDR3 length: 12; J gene: TRBJ2-2; CDR3 protein: ASSPVVVTGELF
D gene: TRBD1; V gene: TRBV4-1; clone size: few; CDR3 length: 11; J gene: TRBJ1-1; CDR3 protein: ASSVRDRGEGF
D gene: TRBD1; V gene: TRBV27; clone size: once; CDR3 length: 11; J gene: TRBJ2-7; CDR3 protein: ASSLDRYYEQY
D gene: -; V gene: TRBV30; clone size: -; CDR3 length: 9; J gene: TRBJ2-2; CDR3 protein: AWRGTGELF
D gene: -; V gene: TRBV12-3/TRBV12-4; clone size: -; CDR3 length: 14; J gene: TRBJ2-1; CDR3 protein: ASSLRPVSSYNEQF
D gene: -; V gene: TRBV29-1; clone size: -; CDR3 length: 10; J gene: TRBJ2-1; CDR3 protein: SFPLGADEQF
D gene: -; V gene: TRBV11-2; clone size: -; CDR3 length: 14; J gene: TRBJ1-5; CDR3 protein: ASSLDGLGRNQPQH
D gene: -; V gene: TRBV27; clone size: -; CDR3 length: 13; J gene: TRBJ2-1; CDR3 protein: ASSLRGGVYNEQF
D gene: -; V gene: TRBV9; clone size: -; CDR3 length: 11; J gene: TRBJ1-2; CDR3 protein: ASRDGRFYGYT
D gene: -; V gene: TRBV5-5; clone size: few; CDR3 length: 11; J gene: TRBJ2-1; CDR3 protein: ASSVGRYNEQF
D gene: -; V gene: TRBV11-2; clone size: -; CDR3 length: 14; J gene: TRBJ2-1; CDR3 protein: ASSWFAGNSYNEQF
D gene: TRBD2; V gene: TRBV7-2; clone size: -; CDR3 length: 12; J gene: TRBJ2-3; CDR3 protein: ASRDGLATDTQY
D gene: -; V gene: TRBV4-1; clone size: -; CDR3 length: 14; J gene: TRBJ1-2; CDR3 protein: ASSQTRTDFFYGYT
D gene: -; V gene: TRBV15; clone size: -; CDR3 length: 11; J gene: TRBJ2-5; CDR3 protein: ATSGGYQETQY
D gene: TRBD2; V gene: TRBV6-1; clone size: few; CDR3 length: 12; J gene: TRBJ2-1; CDR3 protein: ASSERDYYNEQF
D gene: -; V gene: TRBV5-1; clone size: -; CDR3 length: 14; J gene: TRBJ2-7; CDR3 protein: ASSHIGGRFPYEQY
D gene: TRBD1; V gene: TRBV7-2; clone size: -; CDR3 length: 13; J gene: TRBJ1-6; CDR3 protein: ASSLNWQGGSPLH
D gene: -; V gene: TRBV9; clone size: -; CDR3 length: 10; J gene: TRBJ1-3; CDR3 protein: ASSDRGNTIY
D gene: -; V gene: TRBV28; clone size: once; CDR3 length: 11; J gene: TRBJ1-2; CDR3 protein: ASSPTRNYGYT
D gene: -; V gene: TRBV9; clone size: -; CDR3 length: 11; J gene: TRBJ2-1; CDR3 protein: ASSPNFDNEQF
D gene: -; V gene: TRBV30; clone size: -; CDR3 length: 11; J gene: TRBJ2-1; CDR3 protein: AWSPGARNEQF
D gene: -; V gene: TRBV14; clone size: -; CDR3 length: 13; J gene: TRBJ2-5; CDR3 protein: ASSQDRTGWETQY
D gene: -; V gene: TRBV19; clone size: once; CDR3 length: 10; J gene: TRBJ1-3; CDR3 protein: ASSIGADTIY
D gene: -; V gene: TRBV4-1; clone size: -; CDR3 length: 12; J gene: TRBJ1-1; CDR3 protein: ASSQGIMNTEAF
D gene: -; V gene: TRBV7-2; clone size: -; CDR3 length: 11; J gene: TRBJ2-3; CDR3 protein: ASSWGNTDTQY
D gene: -; V gene: TRBV7-2; clone size: -; CDR3 length: 16; J gene: TRBJ2-2; CDR3 protein: ASSLVYIIRENTGELF
D gene: -; V gene: TRBV4-3; clone size: -; CDR3 length: 14; J gene: TRBJ1-3; CDR3 protein: ASSTDSQSSGNTIY
D gene: -; V gene: TRBV6-1; clone size: few; CDR3 length: 11; J gene: TRBJ1-5; CDR3 protein: ASSGVGGQPQH
D gene: -; V gene: TRBV7-2; clone size: -; CDR3 length: 9; J gene: TRBJ1-1; CDR3 protein: ASRMNTEAF
D gene: -; V gene: TRBV28; clone size: -; CDR3 length: 13; J gene: TRBJ2-3; CDR3 protein: ASRVTRAGTDTQY
D gene: -; V gene: TRBV24-1; clone size: once; CDR3 length: 12; J gene: TRBJ2-1; CDR3 protein: ATSDERGDREQF
D gene: -; V gene: TRBV3-1; clone size: -; CDR3 length: 12; J gene: TRBJ2-4; CDR3 protein: ASSQAIAENIQY
D gene: -; V gene: TRBV6-6; clone size: -; CDR3 length: 10; J gene: TRBJ2-1; CDR3 protein: ASSYSSTEQF
D gene: -; V gene: TRBV4-1; clone size: -; CDR3 length: 13; J gene: TRBJ1-2; CDR3 protein: ASSQVLVQEDGYT
D gene: -; V gene: TRBV13; clone size: few; CDR3 length: 12; J gene: TRBJ2-1; CDR3 protein: ASSGNIGNNEQF
D gene: -; V gene: TRBV30; clone size: -; CDR3 length: 12; J gene: TRBJ2-2; CDR3 protein: AWSWSTNTGELF
D gene: TRBD2; V gene: TRBV19; clone size: -; CDR3 length: 15; J gene: TRBJ2-1; CDR3 protein: ASSIGGGASGRDEQF
D gene: -; V gene: TRBV2; clone size: -; CDR3 length: 11; J gene: TRBJ1-2; CDR3 protein: ASSDGPRYGYT
D gene: TRBD1; V gene: TRBV29-1; clone size: -; CDR3 length: 15; J gene: TRBJ2-3; CDR3 protein: SVDGMRTGGFTDTQY
D gene: -; V gene: TRBV4-1; clone size: -; CDR3 length: 13; J gene: TRBJ2-3; CDR3 protein: ASSQEPPSTDTQY
D gene: -; V gene: TRBV27; clone size: -; CDR3 length: 12; J gene: TRBJ2-3; CDR3 protein: ASSPTVSTDTQY
D gene: TRBD2; V gene: TRBV20-1; clone size: -; CDR3 length: 12; J gene: TRBJ2-1; CDR3 protein: SASGLAGAGARF
D gene: TRBD2; V gene: TRBV6-5; clone size: -; CDR3 length: 13; J gene: TRBJ2-7; CDR3 protein: ANSLSGGNSYEQY
D gene: -; V gene: TRBV27; clone size: -; CDR3 length: 14; J gene: TRBJ1-5; CDR3 protein: ASSPRGDHSNQPQH
D gene: -; V gene: TRBV7-9; clone size: -; CDR3 length: 11; J gene: TRBJ2-5; CDR3 protein: ASSLLLQETQY
D gene: -; V gene: TRBV28; clone size: -; CDR3 length: 14; J gene: TRBJ1-1; CDR3 protein: ASSLGTGRMNTEAF
D gene: -; V gene: TRBV30; clone size: few; CDR3 length: 12; J gene: TRBJ2-3; CDR3 protein: AWSAILYTDTQY
D gene: TRBD1; V gene: TRBV12-3/TRBV12-4; clone size: -; CDR3 length: 13; J gene: TRBJ1-1; CDR3 protein: ASSFRDSENTEAF
D gene: -; V gene: TRBV27; clone size: -; CDR3 length: 14; J gene: TRBJ1-2; CDR3 protein: ASSLSSFGAMGGYT
D gene: -; V gene: TRBV19; clone size: -; CDR3 length: 14; J gene: TRBJ2-1; CDR3 protein: ASAGSGRTSYNEQF
D gene: -; V gene: TRBV6-2/TRBV6-3; clone size: -; CDR3 length: 12; J gene: TRBJ2-2; CDR3 protein: ASSYYGVLGELF
D gene: -; V gene: TRBV5-5; clone size: -; CDR3 length: 14; J gene: TRBJ2-2; CDR3 protein: ASSPGQGWDTGELF
D gene: TRBD2; V gene: TRBV19; clone size: once; CDR3 length: 13; J gene: TRBJ2-1; CDR3 protein: ASSQGTSGSSEQF
D gene: TRBD2; V gene: TRBV5-4; clone size: -; CDR3 length: 13; J gene: TRBJ2-3; CDR3 protein: ASSLLSSGRDTQY
D gene: TRBD1; V gene: TRBV5-1; clone size: -; CDR3 length: 10; J gene: TRBJ2-7; CDR3 protein: ASSTGNYEQY
D gene: TRBD2; V gene: TRBV20-1; clone size: -; CDR3 length: 11; J gene: TRBJ2-1; CDR3 protein: SVLAGGPYEQF
D gene: TRBD1; V gene: TRBV4-1; clone size: -; CDR3 length: 15; J gene: TRBJ2-1; CDR3 protein: ASSQLPSGGPYNEQF